This T cell receptor (beta chain) was sequenced for a study of T cells in pancreatic ductal adenocarcinoma. No neoadjuvant therapy was given to the selected pancreatic ductal adenocarcinoma patients before their surgery. Profiling relied on immunoSEQ multiplex PCR, and the TCRdb table lists in-frame clones only, not all of them. The sample yields approximately 19,000 clones, about nine tenths seen once. Germline V lookup: CDR1 MGHRA, CDR2 YSYEKL. The V end was cut by 4 bases, the J end by 6 bases, with 18 bases between. This CDR3 is 16 amino acids long. The TCR sequence derives from a human donor with pancreatic ductal adenocarcinoma. Source material: PBMCs. The rearrangement links TRBV4-1 to TRBJ2-2, with D hard to call. The CDR3 is CASSPKDMGFAGELFF. The CDR3 DNA sequence: TGCGCCAGCAGCCCCAAGGATATGGGCTTCGCCGGGGAGCTGTTTTTT.